The 15 T cell receptor beta chains below all came from one sample that was sequenced in a study of radiotherapy plus CTLA-4 blockade in lung cancer. Sequencing used immunoSEQ multiplex PCR; TCRdb keeps in-frame clones, though not all of them. The sample comprises about 85,000 clones, about 90% of which are singletons, and approximately 1.9% rests with the top ten. The sequencing used peripheral blood, collected from a patient treated with radiotherapy plus ipilimumab. The receptors were sampled from a human donor with non-small cell lung cancer who had a partial response to radiotherapy plus ipilimumab.

This clone showed up just a few times. The chain is built from TRBV9 and TRBJ1-4; weak D call: TRBD1 (6 bases). The CDR3 is 16 amino acids. Germline CDR1 SGDLS, CDR2 YYNGEE. V gave up 4 bases and J gave up 3 bases, with 16 bases separating them. The CDR3 here is CASSPTPQGANEKLFF. The CDR3, as DNA: TGTGCCAGCAGCCCCACCCCACAGGGCGCTAATGAAAAACTGTTTTTT.

The V call is TRBV20-1, the J call TRBJ2-2, with D unclear. Germline loops: CDR1 DFQATT, CDR2 SNEGSKA (reference sequence). The V and J ends lost 7 bases and 0 bases respectively, with 3 bases between them. This CDR3 has 11 residues. The CDR3 loop is CSVSNTGELFF. The CDR3 coding sequence is TGCAGTGTCTCGAACACCGGGGAGCTGTTTTTT.

Only a few counts were recorded for this clone. The chain uses TRBV28 and TRBJ1-4; maybe TRBD1 (6 bases). Germline CDR1 and CDR2: MDHEN and SYDVKM. Trimming took 6 bases from V and 5 from J, leaving 16 bases between them. This CDR3 has 15 residues. CDR3 DNA sequence: TGTGCCAGCAGCCCCGCAGGGGCTGGGAATGAAAAACTGTTTTTT. The encoded protein is CASSPAGAGNEKLFF.

This chain uses TRBV5-4 with TRBJ1-2, with TRBD1 matching 7 bases. The junction had 10 bases not matched to a gene; V was cut back by 0 bases and J by 8 bases. There are 15 residues in the CDR3. CDR1 is SGHNT, CDR2 YYREEE, per germline (reference sequence). CDR3 sequence reads: CASSLDRGDLFGYTF. DNA for the CDR3: TGTGCCAGCAGCTTGGACAGGGGCGACCTCTTCGGCTACACCTTC.

This clone was picked up a small number of times. The chain couples TRBV9 to TRBJ1-1; TRBD1 matches 7 bases. The length of the CDR3 is 13 residues. J gave up 3 bases and V 4 bases, and 3 bases lay outside the gene matches. Germline lookup yields CDR1 SGDLS and CDR2 YYNGEE. Written as DNA, the CDR3 is TGTGCCAGCAGCTGGGGGACAGACACTGAAGCTTTCTTT. Protein sequence: CASSWGTDTEAFF.

J is TRBJ1-4 and V is TRBV15, with D possibly being TRBD1 (5 bases). Per the germline V gene, CDR1 is LNHNV and CDR2 is YYDKDF (reference sequence). Deletions cut 0 bases from V and 7 bases from J, with 12 bases between. There are 15 residues in the CDR3. For the CDR3, the DNA is TGTGCCACCAGCAGAGAGACAGAAGGCGGTGAAAAACTGTTTTTT. It specifies CATSRETEGGEKLFF.

The rearrangement links TRBV28 to TRBJ2-1; 9 nucleotides align to TRBD1. This CDR3 has 16 residues. CDR1 is MDHEN and CDR2 is SYDVKM in the germline V gene. The V segment lost 2 bases and the J segment 7 bases; nucleotides outside the gene matches: 9. DNA for the CDR3: TGTGCCAGCAGTTTAAACAGGGGGCTGAGGATGAATGAGCAGTTCTTC. Its protein is CASSLNRGLRMNEQFF.

Note on this clone: The CDR3 does not close with the conserved phenylalanine or tryptophan, likely indicating a read error. The chain carries TRBV15 and TRBJ2-2, with 8 nucleotides matching TRBD1. Per the germline V gene, CDR1 is LNHNV and CDR2 is YYDKDF (reference sequence). Trimming removed 0 bases from V and 10 bases from J; junction bases left unmatched: 7. CDR3 size: 15 residues. This CDR3 reads CATSRDAQGAAELFL. The CDR3 DNA follows: TGTGCCACCAGCAGAGATGCGCAGGGGGCGGCGGAGCTGTTTCTT.

V usage is TRBV7-9 and J usage is TRBJ2-7; D may be TRBD2 (5 bases). This CDR3 has 14 residues. V was cut by 1 base and J by 0 bases, with 7 bases left in between. Germline CDR1 is SEHNR and CDR2 is FQNEAQ (reference sequence). The CDR3 nucleotides are TGTGCCAGCAGCTTAGGTCGGGGCTCCTACGAGCAGTACTTC. This encodes CASSLGRGSYEQYF.

This clone has only one observation. The gene calls are TRBV30 and TRBJ2-1, with 11 bases aligning to TRBD2. V trimming: 1 base; J trimming: 2 bases; junction bases outside the gene matches: 10. The CDR3 extends over 18 amino acids. In germline, CDR1 is GTSNPN, CDR2 SVGIG (reference sequence). Here the CDR3 DNA reads TGTGCCTGGAGTGGGAAACTAGCGGGAGCCCAGGCCTACAATGAGCAGTTCTTC. This sequence encodes CAWSGKLAGAQAYNEQFF. Using reference TRBV30 and TRBJ2-1 for the parts outside the CDR3, the full variable domain is SQTIHQWPATLVQPVGSPLSLECTVEGTSNPNLYWYRQAAGRGLQLLFYSVGIGQISSEVPQNLSASRPQDRQFILSSKKLLLSDSGFYLCAWSGKLAGAQAYNEQFFGPGTRLTVL.

The chain has TRBV5-1 and TRBJ1-4, with TRBD1 matching over 9 bases. This CDR3 is 17 amino acids long. Germline V gene sequence: CDR1 SGHRS, CDR2 YFSETQ. J lost 2 bases, V lost 0 bases, and 5 bases had no gene match. The CDR3 coding sequence is TGCGCCAGCAGCTTGGATCGCGGGACAGGGACTAATGAAAAACTGTTTTTT. It codes for CASSLDRGTGTNEKLFF.

The chain is built from TRBV10-2 and TRBJ1-4; D not certain. V lost 4 bases and J 7 bases, leaving 16 bases between the germline ends. From germline, CDR1 is WSHSY and CDR2 SAAADI. The CDR3 covers 15 residues. CDR3 loop: CASSGLRAFGEKLFF. The CDR3 DNA sequence: TGCGCCAGCAGTGGTTTGCGGGCGTTCGGTGAAAAACTGTTTTTT.

This chain uses TRBV19 with TRBJ1-4; 9 bases match TRBD1. Per germline, CDR1 LNHDA and CDR2 SQIVND (reference sequence). Trimming cost V 5 bases and J 7 bases; bases outside gene matches: 5. The CDR3 runs 14 residues. The DNA for the CDR3 is TGTGCCAGTAGTTACCGGGACAGGGCTGAAAAACTGTTTTTT. Residues: CASSYRDRAEKLFF.

The chain carries TRBV29-1 and TRBJ2-3; 9 bases line up with TRBD1. This CDR3 is 15 amino acids long. Germline CDR1 is SQVTM and CDR2 is ANQGSEA. J was trimmed by 1 base and V by 5 bases; bases with no gene match: 7. In DNA form, the CDR3 reads TGCAGCGTTTGGTTGAGACAGGGGGGCACAGATACGCAGTATTTT. This gives the protein CSVWLRQGGTDTQYF.

This chain uses TRBV28 with TRBJ1-1; D possibly corresponds to TRBD1 (5 bases). The CDR3 is 14 amino acids. Germline assignment: CDR1 MDHEN and CDR2 SYDVKM. V was shortened by 8 bases and J by 3 bases, with 16 bases between the two germline ends. As DNA, the CDR3 is TGTGCCAGCGCCCTCCCGGGGACTTACACTGAAGCTTTCTTT. Protein sequence: CASALPGTYTEAFF.